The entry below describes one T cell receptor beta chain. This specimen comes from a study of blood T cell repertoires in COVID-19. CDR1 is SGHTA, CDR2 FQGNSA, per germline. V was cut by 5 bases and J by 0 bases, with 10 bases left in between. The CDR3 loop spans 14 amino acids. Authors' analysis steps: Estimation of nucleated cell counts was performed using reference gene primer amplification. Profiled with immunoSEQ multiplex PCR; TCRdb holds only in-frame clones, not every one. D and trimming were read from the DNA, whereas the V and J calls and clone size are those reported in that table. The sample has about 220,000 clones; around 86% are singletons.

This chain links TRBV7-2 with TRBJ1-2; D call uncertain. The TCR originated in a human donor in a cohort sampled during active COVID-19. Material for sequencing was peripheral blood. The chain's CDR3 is CASSHRTTNYGYTF. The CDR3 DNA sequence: TGTGCCAGCAGCCATCGGACTACTAACTATGGCTACACCTTC.